Below are 17 T cell receptor beta chains sequenced from a single sample in a study of blood T cell repertoires in COVID-19. Method: immunoSEQ multiplex PCR; TCRdb's copy keeps in-frame clones and lacks some. The repertoire consists of almost 200,000 clones, with roughly 90% occurring once and the leading ten covering 7.5% to 10%. Sequencing was performed on PBMCs or T cells enriched from blood (not recorded which). The receptors were gathered from a woman aged 18-29 years who had recovered from COVID-19.

The sample holds a few counts of this clone. In nucleotides, the CDR3 is TGTGCCTGGAGTGAAACGAACAGGGTGGAAAAACTGTTTTTT. Translation: CAWSETNRVEKLFF. The chain carries TRBV30 and TRBJ1-4; tentative D call: TRBD1 (6 bases). The CDR3 covers 14 residues. In germline, CDR1 is GTSNPN, CDR2 SVGIG (reference sequence). The V end lost 1 base, the J end lost 8 bases, and 14 bases lay between the germline ends.

The chain combines TRBV4-1 with TRBJ1-2; no firm D call. V dropped 1 base and J dropped 2 bases, with 5 bases sitting between them. The CDR3 runs 13 residues. CDR1 and CDR2 (germline): MGHRA, YSYEKL. CDR3: CASSQGGNYGYTF. The CDR3 DNA sequence: TGCGCCAGCAGCCAAGGAGGGAACTATGGCTACACCTTC.

The chain uses TRBV7-3 and TRBJ1-2; TRBD1 might be the D (5 bases). With 5 bases removed from V and 4 bases from J, the gap between germline ends came to 17 bases. The germline V gene encodes CDR1 SGHTA and CDR2 FQGTGA. This CDR3 spans 15 amino acids. For the CDR3, the DNA is TGTGCCAGCAGCCCGGGTCAGGGTTCTTTCTATGGCTACACCTTC. The encoded protein is CASSPGQGSFYGYTF.

The chain employs TRBV21-1 and TRBJ1-3. TRBV21-1 is listed as a pseudogene. The CDR3 is 17 amino acids. The CDR3 DNA follows: TGTGCCAGCAGCAAAGAGGGAGGCGGAGGCTCTGGAAACACCATATATTTT. Its protein is CASSKEGGGGSGNTIYF.

Here the CDR3 reads CSASGRGTLADHFYEQYF. The CDR3 region has the DNA TGCAGTGCTAGTGGACGGGGAACCCTAGCGGACCACTTCTACGAGCAGTACTTC. The chain is built from TRBV20-1 and TRBJ2-7; 7 bases fit TRBD2. The CDR3 loop spans 18 amino acids. Looked up from germline, CDR1 is DFQATT and CDR2 is SNEGSKA (reference sequence). The V gene end was trimmed by 3 bases and the J gene end by 3 bases; junction bases not matched to a gene: 20.

The chain recombines TRBV9 with TRBJ1-2, with D possibly matching TRBD1 (5 bases). Germline CDR1 SGDLS, CDR2 YYNGEE. Deletions cut 4 bases from V and 0 bases from J, with 16 bases between. This CDR3 region has 16 residues. The CDR3: CASSPLGRLANYGYTF. The CDR3 DNA sequence: TGTGCCAGCAGCCCCCTGGGGCGGTTGGCTAACTATGGCTACACCTTC.

The chain recombines TRBV7-3 with TRBJ2-1, with TRBD2 matching 10 bases. J gave up 2 bases and V 6 bases, and 4 bases lay outside the gene matches. CDR1 and CDR2 from the germline V gene are SGHTA and FQGTGA. CDR3 length: 15 amino acids. The CDR3 DNA sequence: TGTGCCAGCAGTCTAGCGGGGGCACCCTACAATGAGCAGTTCTTC. Its translation: CASSLAGAPYNEQFF.

This CDR3 is CASSQTSGGAETQYF. Here the CDR3 DNA reads TGTGCCAGCAGTCAGACTAGCGGGGGGGCGGAGACCCAGTACTTC. The rearrangement uses TRBV4-2 and TRBJ2-5; TRBD2 agrees at 14 bases. With V trimmed by 6 bases and J by 5 bases, 5 bases remained unmatched. The germline V gene has CDR1 LGHNA and CDR2 YNFKEQ. The CDR3 sequence is 15 residues long.

The chain combines TRBV10-3 with TRBJ1-2, with TRBD1 as a possible D gene (6 bases). V was pared by 9 bases and J by 4 bases, with 21 bases between. Germline V gene data show CDR1 as ENHRY and CDR2 as SYGVKD. The CDR3 spans 15 residues. The DNA for the CDR3 is TGTGCCATACTAAATTCGGACAGCCCGAGCTATGGCTACACCTTC. This codes for CAILNSDSPSYGYTF.

The rearrangement joins TRBV19 to TRBJ1-5; D is unresolved. V gave up 9 bases and J gave up 4 bases, with 25 bases separating them. This CDR3 comprises 17 residues. Per germline, CDR1 LNHDA and CDR2 SQIVND (reference sequence). CDR3 amino acids: CASRGRLARHLNQPQHF. The CDR3 bases are TGTGCCAGCCGAGGGCGTTTGGCACGGCACCTTAATCAGCCCCAGCATTTT.

This clone was seen only a few times. The chain couples TRBV5-6 to TRBJ1-1, with unresolved D. This CDR3 region has 14 residues. Looked up from germline, CDR1 is SGHDT and CDR2 is YYEEEE. Trimming stripped 4 bases from V and 3 bases from J, with 13 bases between. Here the CDR3 reads CASSASPADTEAFF. In nucleotides, the CDR3 is TGTGCCAGCAGCGCATCACCAGCGGACACTGAAGCTTTCTTT.

This chain connects TRBV9 to TRBJ2-1; 8 bases line up with TRBD2. Trimming at V came to 2 bases and at J to 1 base, leaving 5 bases not matched to a gene. Germline loops: CDR1 SGDLS, CDR2 YYNGEE. The CDR3 is 16 residues long. CDR3 in amino acids: CASSVVPSGSYNEQFF. As DNA, the CDR3 is TGTGCCAGCAGCGTCGTACCTAGCGGGTCCTACAATGAGCAGTTCTTC.

This sequence joins TRBV6-5 and TRBJ1-2, with D uncertain. Between the trimmed V and J ends, which lost 6 bases and 4 bases, there was a span of 6 bases. CDR1 MNHEY and CDR2 SVGAGI come from the germline V gene. The CDR3 consists of 11 residues. CDR3 amino acids: CASRQSYGYTF. CDR3 in DNA: TGTGCCAGCAGACAGTCCTATGGCTACACCTTC.

The chain has TRBV6-5 and TRBJ2-3, with a weak D call TRBD2 (5 bases). V dropped 7 bases and J dropped 2 bases, with 16 bases sitting between them. CDR1 is MNHEY and CDR2 is SVGAGI in the germline V gene. This CDR3 is built from 15 residues. Here the CDR3 reads CASTGLPLFTDTQYF. Written as DNA, the CDR3 is TGTGCCAGCACTGGACTGCCCCTTTTCACAGATACGCAGTATTTT.

The chain joins TRBV7-6 to TRBJ2-7; 7 positions match TRBD1. CDR1 SGHVS and CDR2 FNYEAQ come from the germline V gene. CDR3 size: 15 residues. The J segment lost 4 bases and the V segment lost 5 bases, leaving 11 bases of the junction unmatched. CDR3 region: CASSPRQGASYEQYF. In nucleotides, the CDR3 is TGTGCCAGCAGCCCGAGACAGGGTGCTTCGTACGAGCAGTACTTC.

V is TRBV4-1 and J is TRBJ1-5, with no clear D. Trimming stripped 1 base from V and 9 bases from J, with 13 bases between. The CDR3 is made up of 14 amino acids. The germline gives CDR1 MGHRA, CDR2 YSYEKL. The CDR3: CASSQVTRLRPQHF. The DNA for the CDR3 is TGCGCCAGCAGCCAAGTGACTCGTTTGAGGCCCCAGCATTTT.

The chain uses TRBV6-5 and TRBJ1-2, with D maybe TRBD1 (5 bases). The CDR3 has 14 residues. CDR1 and CDR2 (germline): MNHEY, SVGAGI. V was pared by 2 bases and J by 5 bases, with 12 bases between. The CDR3 loop is CASSYNKGTYGYTF. The DNA of the CDR3 is TGTGCCAGCAGTTACAATAAGGGGACTTATGGCTACACCTTC.